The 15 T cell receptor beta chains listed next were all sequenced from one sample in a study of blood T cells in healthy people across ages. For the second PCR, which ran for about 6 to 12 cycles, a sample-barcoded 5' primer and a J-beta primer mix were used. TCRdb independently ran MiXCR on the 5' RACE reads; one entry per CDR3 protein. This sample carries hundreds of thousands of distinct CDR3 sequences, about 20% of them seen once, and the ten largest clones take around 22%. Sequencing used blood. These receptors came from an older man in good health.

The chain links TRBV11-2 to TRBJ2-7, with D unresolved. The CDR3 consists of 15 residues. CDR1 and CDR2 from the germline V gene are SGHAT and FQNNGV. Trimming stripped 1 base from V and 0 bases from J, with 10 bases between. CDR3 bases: TGTGCCAGCAGCTTAGGGGCGGTTAGCTCCTACGAGCAGTACGTC. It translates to CASSLGAVSSYEQYV.

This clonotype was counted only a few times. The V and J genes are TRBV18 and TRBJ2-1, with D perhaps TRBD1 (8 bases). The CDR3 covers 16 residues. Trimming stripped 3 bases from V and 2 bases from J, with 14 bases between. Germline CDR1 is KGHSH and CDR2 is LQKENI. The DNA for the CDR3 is TGTGCCAGCTCACCTAACAGGGGGGGCCCCTACAATGAGCAGTTCTTC. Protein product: CASSPNRGGPYNEQFF.

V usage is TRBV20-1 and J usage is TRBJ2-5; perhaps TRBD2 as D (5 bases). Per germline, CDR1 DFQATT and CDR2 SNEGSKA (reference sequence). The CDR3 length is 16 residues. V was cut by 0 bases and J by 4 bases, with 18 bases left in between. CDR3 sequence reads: CSAREGSLGTRETQYF. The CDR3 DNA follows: TGCAGTGCTAGAGAGGGCTCCCTGGGTACTAGAGAGACCCAGTACTTC.

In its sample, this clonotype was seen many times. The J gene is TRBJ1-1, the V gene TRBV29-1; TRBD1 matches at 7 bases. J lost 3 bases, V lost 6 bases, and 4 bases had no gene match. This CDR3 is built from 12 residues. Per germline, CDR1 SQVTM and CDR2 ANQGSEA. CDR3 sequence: CSVRQGHTEAFF. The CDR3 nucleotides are TGCAGCGTAAGACAGGGACACACTGAAGCTTTCTTT.

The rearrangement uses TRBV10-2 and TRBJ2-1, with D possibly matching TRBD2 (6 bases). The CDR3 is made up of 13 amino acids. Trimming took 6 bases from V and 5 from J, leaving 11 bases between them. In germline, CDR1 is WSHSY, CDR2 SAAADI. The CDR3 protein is CASRRLDHNEQFF. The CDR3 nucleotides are TGCGCCAGCAGGCGACTAGACCACAATGAGCAGTTCTTC.

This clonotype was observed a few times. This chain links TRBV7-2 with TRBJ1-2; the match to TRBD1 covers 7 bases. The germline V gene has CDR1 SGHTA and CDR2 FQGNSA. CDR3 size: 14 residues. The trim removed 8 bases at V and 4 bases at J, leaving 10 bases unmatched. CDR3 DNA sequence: TGTGCCAGCGCGTTTTGGGACAGTACCTATGGCTACACCTTC. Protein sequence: CASAFWDSTYGYTF.

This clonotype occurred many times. Here the CDR3 DNA reads TGTGCCAGCAGCCTCTACGCCTCTAGCGGGAGGGCAAGCACAGATACGCAGTATTTT. As protein: CASSLYASSGRASTDTQYF. The chain uses TRBV7-2 and TRBJ2-3, with 12 bases identical to TRBD2. J gave up 0 bases and V 5 bases, and 12 bases lay outside the gene matches. Germline-derived CDR1 and CDR2 are SGHTA and FQGNSA. The CDR3 sequence is 19 residues long. Based on the CDR3 plus reference TRBV7-2 and TRBJ2-3, the full variable domain is GAGVSQSPSNKVTEKGKDVELRCDPISGHTALYWYRQSLGQGLEFLIYFQGNSAPDKSGLPSDRFSAERTGGSVSTLTIQRTQQEDSAVYLCASSLYASSGRASTDTQYFGPGTRLTVL.

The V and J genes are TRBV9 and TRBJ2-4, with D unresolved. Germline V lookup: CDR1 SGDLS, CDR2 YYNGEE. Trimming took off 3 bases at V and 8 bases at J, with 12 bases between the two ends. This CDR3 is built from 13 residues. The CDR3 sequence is CASSGSPEDIQYF. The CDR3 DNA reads TGTGCCAGCAGCGGCTCTCCCGAGGACATTCAGTACTTC.

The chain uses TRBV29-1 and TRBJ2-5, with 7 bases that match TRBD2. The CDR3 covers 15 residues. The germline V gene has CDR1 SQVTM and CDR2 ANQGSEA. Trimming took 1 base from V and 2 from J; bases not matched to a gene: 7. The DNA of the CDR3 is TGCAGCGTTGAAGGACTAGCAGACCCTCAAGAGACCCAGTACTTC. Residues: CSVEGLADPQETQYF.

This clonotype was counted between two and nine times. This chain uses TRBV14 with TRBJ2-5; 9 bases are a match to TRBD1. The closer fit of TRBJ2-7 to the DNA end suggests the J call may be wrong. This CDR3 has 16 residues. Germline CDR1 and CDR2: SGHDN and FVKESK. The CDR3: CASSRNLRQGAYEQYF. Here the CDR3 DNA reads TGTGCCAGCAGCCGAAACCTGAGACAGGGGGCCTACGAGCAGTACTTC.

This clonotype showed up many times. The CDR3 coding sequence is TGCAGCGTTGAGGGTTCCGGCTACGAGCAGTACTTC. Its protein is CSVEGSGYEQYF. The gene calls are TRBV29-1 and TRBJ2-7, with D uncertain. V was trimmed by 3 bases and J by 3 bases, leaving 9 bases between them. The CDR3 has 12 residues. Germline V CDR1 and CDR2: SQVTM, ANQGSEA.

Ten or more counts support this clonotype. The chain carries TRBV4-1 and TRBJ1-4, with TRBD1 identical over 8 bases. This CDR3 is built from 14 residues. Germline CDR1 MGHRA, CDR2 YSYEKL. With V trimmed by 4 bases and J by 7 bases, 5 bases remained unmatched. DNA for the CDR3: TGCGCCAGCAGCCCGGGACAGGTCGGTGAAAAACTGTTTTTT. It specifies CASSPGQVGEKLFF.

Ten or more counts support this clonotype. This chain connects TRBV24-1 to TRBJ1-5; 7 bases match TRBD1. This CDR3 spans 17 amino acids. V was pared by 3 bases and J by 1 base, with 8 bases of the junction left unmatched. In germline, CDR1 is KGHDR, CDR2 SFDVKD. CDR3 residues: CATSDNRDRLSNQPQHF. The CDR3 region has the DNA TGTGCCACCAGTGATAATCGGGACAGACTGAGCAATCAGCCCCAGCATTTT.

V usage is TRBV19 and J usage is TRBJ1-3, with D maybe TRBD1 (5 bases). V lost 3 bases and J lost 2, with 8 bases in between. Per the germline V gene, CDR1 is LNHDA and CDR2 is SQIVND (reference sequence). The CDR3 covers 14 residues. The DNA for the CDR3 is TGTGCCAGTAGTATGACAGCTACTGGAAACACCATATATTTT. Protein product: CASSMTATGNTIYF.

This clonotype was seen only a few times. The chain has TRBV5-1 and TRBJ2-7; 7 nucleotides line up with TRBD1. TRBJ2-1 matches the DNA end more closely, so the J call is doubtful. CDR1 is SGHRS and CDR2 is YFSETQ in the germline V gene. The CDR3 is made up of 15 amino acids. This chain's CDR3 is CASSLVQGAYNEQFF. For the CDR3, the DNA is TGCGCCAGCAGCTTGGTTCAGGGGGCCTACAATGAGCAGTTCTTC.